Sequencing of this TCR beta chain was carried out in a study of blood T cell repertoires in COVID-19 (TCRdb year 2020). For the wider study: Samples from collaborators originated in the United States, Italy and Spain and spanned both the acute and convalescent phases of COVID-19. The material from the prospective study consisted of cDNA or gDNA derived from T cells, B-cell-depleted T cells, or PBMCs. The dataset comprised deeply sampled blood TCRbeta repertoires from subjects exposed to, actively infected with, or recovered from COVID-19. The repertoires were released in a freely available public database meant as a resource for research on the immune response to SARS-CoV-2. The samples were drawn from two sources: the first 160 participants of the ongoing ImmuneRACE study, and 1,254 subjects contributed by 6 global collaborators. The sample metadata nearly always contained a de-identified subject ID, COVID-19 status, age in years and sex. Where available, HLA class I and class II types were obtained from metadata supplied by the sample provider rather than from assay-based typing.

Summary of the overall study and its limitations: How much clinical and demographic metadata was included differed by source and by participant, and the metadata was provided uncurated.

The collaborating institutions used their own protocols to collect whole blood in K2EDTA tubes. For TCRbeta analysis, collaborators shipped samples in one of three forms: frozen whole blood, isolated PBMCs, or DNA extracted from either of those sample types. CDR1 and CDR2 are read off the germline V gene as ENHRY and SYGVKD. Including the terminal cysteine and phenylalanine, the CDR3 comprises 17 residues. The DNA shown is the 51-base CDR3, in frame from base 1. V and J are trimmed by 2 bases and 7 bases, and the gene matches miss 14 bases of the junction. To note about this clone: The clone's antigen remains unknown. Nothing much larger sits one base from this clone, and base qualities are not available.

The immunoSEQ Assay, a bias-controlled multiplex PCR, was used to amplify TCRbeta CDR3 regions from genomic DNA. The original pipeline was this. The number of nucleated cells in each sample was estimated by amplification of reference gene primers within the assay. Sequence reads were collapsed and filtered to measure the absolute abundance of every unique TCRbeta CDR3 rearrangement. For each sample, productive Simpson clonality was calculated by taking the square root of Simpson's diversity index across productive rearrangements. Entries here come from immuneACCESS through TCRdb and include only in-frame sequences with V and J called. Some clones fail to appear in such tables; in the studies checked, an unresolved V gene covers under half of the shortfall, and the cause of the remainder is unknown. V, J and clone size derive from that table, while D and trimming were established from the DNA sequence. The sample includes approximately 290,000 clones, with approximately 90% observed a single time. Around 0.84% of the sample goes to the ten largest clones.

This TCR came from a man aged 25-45 years with acute or convalescent COVID-19. Sequencing was performed on peripheral blood. The chain was built from TRBV10-3 and TRBJ2-7, and 10 junction bases match TRBD1. The nucleotide sequence reads as follows: TGTGCCATCAGTGAGCTTCCCGAGACAGGGGGCCGAAGGGAGCAGTACTTC. The encoded protein is CAISELPETGGRREQYF.